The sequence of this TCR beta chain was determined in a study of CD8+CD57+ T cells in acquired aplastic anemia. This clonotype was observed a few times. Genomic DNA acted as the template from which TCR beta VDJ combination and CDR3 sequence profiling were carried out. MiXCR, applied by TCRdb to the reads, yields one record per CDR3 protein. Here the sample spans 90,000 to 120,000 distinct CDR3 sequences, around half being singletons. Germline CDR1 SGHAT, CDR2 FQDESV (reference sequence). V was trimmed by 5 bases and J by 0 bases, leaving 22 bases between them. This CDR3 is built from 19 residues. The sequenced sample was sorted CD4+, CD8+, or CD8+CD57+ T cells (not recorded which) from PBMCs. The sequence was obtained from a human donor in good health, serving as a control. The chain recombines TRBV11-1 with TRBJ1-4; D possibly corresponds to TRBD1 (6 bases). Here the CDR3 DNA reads TGTGCCAGCAGCGTAACCTCACAGGGCTATCATGCAACTAATGAAAAACTGTTTTTT. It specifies CASSVTSQGYHATNEKLFF.